The clone carrying this T cell receptor beta chain was recorded many times. Its cognate antigen is unknown. This specimen belongs to a study of T cells after posttransplantation cyclophosphamide. Only in-frame clones appear in the TCRdb table, and some are missing; sequencing was by immunoSEQ multiplex PCR. The table lists 40,000 to 55,000 clones, with no singletons. The germline CDR1 and CDR2 sequences are MNHEY and SVGAGI. The CDR3 has 14 residues. Trimming left V 3 bases short and J 8 bases short, with 16 bases between. The related graft donor's blood sample was taken on the day of bone marrow donation. Study conclusions and caveats: Donor CD8+ memory clones often dominated recipient blood repertoires at later times. Recipient CMV seropositivity and CMV reactivation strongly tracked TRB clonality. TRB overlap between skin or GI tissue T cells and blood was limited.

V gene TRBV6-5 combines with J gene TRBJ1-2, with D unclear. The material sequenced was PBMCs. The sequence was collected from a man aged 40-55 years in good health, CMV-negative, and a related stem cell transplant donor. CDR3 sequence: CASSYTRYRRGYTF. CDR3 nucleotide sequence: TGTGCCAGCAGTTATACTAGGTACAGACGGGGCTACACCTTC.